The present TCR beta chain was sequenced within a study of regulatory T cells in long-lasting Graves disease. iRepertoire HTBI primers and Arm-PCR of CDR3 regions built TCR beta libraries. TCRdb reanalysed the multiplex PCR reads using MiXCR and keeps one entry per CDR3 protein. The table includes a few hundred thousand distinct CDR3 sequences, about 25% detected once. Noted time point: persistent/refractory GD, antithyroid drugs over 5 years with positive TRAb. PBMCs provided the RNA from which the TCR library was made. Roughly 9.3 milliliters of peripheral blood were taken and placed in EDTA tubes. Germline lookup yields CDR1 PRHDT and CDR2 FYEKMQ (reference sequence). V dropped 4 bases and J dropped 4 bases, with 24 bases sitting between them. The CDR3 covers 18 residues. A note on this clonotype: Its antigen is not known.

General study points: Persistent disease was associated with favored TRBV28 usage and with favored use of TRBJ1-2 and TRBJ2-5. Persistent Graves' patients possessed reduced TCR diversity relative to recently diagnosed ones.

The origin of this receptor is a female donor with Graves disease. This rearrangement joins TRBV13 to TRBJ2-3; tentative D call: TRBD2 (7 bases). Source: peripheral blood mononuclear cells (PBMCs), taken when the disease was refractory, from a patient treated with antithyroid drugs. CDR3 amino acids: CASSWGGPDSPRADTQYF. The CDR3 nucleotides are TGTGCCAGCAGCTGGGGGGGCCCGGACTCGCCGAGGGCAGATACGCAGTATTTT.